Listed below are T cell receptor beta chains from one sample, sequenced in a study of beta chain features in type 1 diabetes. Here immunoSEQ multiplex PCR was the method, and the copy in TCRdb shows in-frame clones only, minus some. The sample has hundreds of thousands of clones, about 9.3% seen once. Sequences were obtained from naive CD4+ T cells from blood. The receptor set was obtained from a woman aged 18-30 years in good health. Each CDR3 is given with its conserved first and last residue. The order of the fields is CDR3 protein, CDR3 DNA, V gene, J gene, clone size, D gene. D genes are given only for firm matches. Size is omitted from some rows. Given values are once, few, many or a class for expanded clones.

CDR3aa: CASSPGTVTYEQYF
CDR3nt: TGTGCCAGCTCACCCGGGACAGTGACCTACGAGCAGTACTTC
v_gene: TRBV18
j_gene: TRBJ2-7
abundance: few
d_gene: TRBD1

CDR3aa: CASSFDKNTEAFF
CDR3nt: TGTGCCAGCAGTTTCGACAAGAACACTGAAGCTTTCTTT
v_gene: TRBV2
j_gene: TRBJ1-1
abundance: few
d_gene: -

CDR3aa: CASSFDTWDEQYF
CDR3nt: TGTGCCAGCAGCTTTGACACGTGGGACGAGCAGTACTTC
v_gene: TRBV7-9
j_gene: TRBJ2-7
abundance: few
d_gene: -

CDR3aa: CASSPGDGPGGIAGELFF
CDR3nt: TGCGCCAGCAGCCCTGGAGATGGCCCAGGGGGAATCGCCGGGGAGCTGTTTTTT
v_gene: TRBV5-1
j_gene: TRBJ2-2
abundance: -
d_gene: TRBD1

CDR3aa: CASSVYTGELFF
CDR3nt: TGTGCCAGCAGTGTATATACCGGGGAGCTGTTTTTT
v_gene: TRBV2
j_gene: TRBJ2-2
abundance: few
d_gene: -

CDR3aa: CAWSVLGISGYTF
CDR3nt: TGTGCCTGGAGTGTACTAGGGATTAGTGGCTACACCTTC
v_gene: TRBV30
j_gene: TRBJ1-2
abundance: few
d_gene: -

CDR3aa: CAWSVRGQPQHF
CDR3nt: TGTGCCTGGAGTGTACGCGGACAGCCCCAGCATTTT
v_gene: TRBV30
j_gene: TRBJ1-5
abundance: -
d_gene: -

CDR3aa: CASSLEGGDTEAFF
CDR3nt: TGTGCCAGCAGCTTGGAAGGGGGGGACACTGAAGCTTTCTTT
v_gene: TRBV5-6
j_gene: TRBJ1-1
abundance: few
d_gene: -

CDR3aa: CASRTDSFQETQYF
CDR3nt: TGTGCCAGCAGAACCGACAGTTTCCAAGAGACCCAGTACTTC
v_gene: TRBV7-9
j_gene: TRBJ2-5
abundance: -
d_gene: -

CDR3aa: CSGGGGYDEQYF
CDR3nt: TGCAGCGGAGGGGGGGGGTACGACGAGCAGTACTTC
v_gene: TRBV29-1
j_gene: TRBJ2-7
abundance: few
d_gene: -

CDR3aa: CASSVATDYGYTF
CDR3nt: TGTGCCAGCAGCGTAGCAACAGACTATGGCTACACCTTC
v_gene: TRBV9
j_gene: TRBJ1-2
abundance: few
d_gene: -

CDR3aa: CASSLPGQGTDTQYF
CDR3nt: TGCGCCAGCAGCTTACCGGGACAGGGCACAGATACGCAGTATTTT
v_gene: TRBV5-1
j_gene: TRBJ2-3
abundance: -
d_gene: TRBD1

CDR3aa: CASSSFGSGGQETQYF
CDR3nt: TGTGCCAGCAGTTCCTTCGGCTCCGGAGGGCAAGAGACCCAGTACTTC
v_gene: TRBV27
j_gene: TRBJ2-5
abundance: few
d_gene: -

CDR3aa: CASSQDRGRGGYGYTF
CDR3nt: TGCGCCAGCAGCCAAGATCGTGGCAGGGGCGGCTATGGCTACACCTTC
v_gene: TRBV4-1
j_gene: TRBJ1-2
abundance: few
d_gene: -

CDR3aa: CASSWGQDSNQPQHF
CDR3nt: TGTGCCAGCAGTTGGGGACAAGATAGCAATCAGCCCCAGCATTTT
v_gene: TRBV2
j_gene: TRBJ1-5
abundance: -
d_gene: -

CDR3aa: CASSIPAGSDGELFF
CDR3nt: TGTGCCAGTAGTATCCCGGCGGGGAGCGACGGGGAGCTGTTTTTT
v_gene: TRBV19
j_gene: TRBJ2-2
abundance: -
d_gene: -

CDR3aa: CASSAGDSTYEQYF
CDR3nt: TGTGCCAGCTCAGCCGGGGACAGTACCTACGAGCAGTACTTC
v_gene: TRBV18
j_gene: TRBJ2-7
abundance: few
d_gene: TRBD1

CDR3aa: CASSYGTLAGADTQYF
CDR3nt: TGTGCCAGCAGTTACGGAACCCTAGCGGGGGCAGATACGCAGTATTTT
v_gene: TRBV6-5
j_gene: TRBJ2-3
abundance: few
d_gene: TRBD2

CDR3aa: CASSPVRGEQYF
CDR3nt: TGTGCCAGCAGCCCAGTCCGGGGGGAGCAGTACTTC
v_gene: TRBV7-9
j_gene: TRBJ2-7
abundance: few
d_gene: -

CDR3aa: CASSPSVGNQPQHF
CDR3nt: TGTGCCAGCTCACCTTCCGTTGGCAATCAGCCCCAGCATTTT
v_gene: TRBV18
j_gene: TRBJ1-5
abundance: few
d_gene: -

CDR3aa: CASSSKTGERYNEQFF
CDR3nt: TGTGCCAGCAGTTCCAAAACAGGGGAGCGGTACAATGAGCAGTTCTTC
v_gene: TRBV25-1
j_gene: TRBJ2-1
abundance: few
d_gene: TRBD1

CDR3aa: CASSFHRGSGANVLTF
CDR3nt: TGTGCCAGTAGTTTCCACAGGGGGTCTGGGGCCAACGTCCTGACTTTC
v_gene: TRBV19
j_gene: TRBJ2-6
abundance: few
d_gene: TRBD1

CDR3aa: CATSRDSGDGNTIYF
CDR3nt: TGTGCCACCAGCAGAGATTCAGGGGACGGAAACACCATATATTTT
v_gene: TRBV15
j_gene: TRBJ1-3
abundance: -
d_gene: -

CDR3aa: CASSEMGGAGQYF
CDR3nt: TGTGCCAGCAGTGAGATGGGAGGGGCCGGGCAGTACTTC
v_gene: TRBV2
j_gene: TRBJ2-7
abundance: few
d_gene: TRBD2

CDR3aa: CASSPTGGGNQPQHF
CDR3nt: TGCGCCAGCAGCCCGACAGGTGGTGGCAATCAGCCCCAGCATTTT
v_gene: TRBV5-1
j_gene: TRBJ1-5
abundance: few
d_gene: -

CDR3aa: CASSIIVGVGETQYF
CDR3nt: TGTGCCAGTAGTATCATCGTGGGAGTGGGAGAGACCCAGTACTTC
v_gene: TRBV19
j_gene: TRBJ2-5
abundance: few
d_gene: -

CDR3aa: CAWSVGTRVSYEQYF
CDR3nt: TGTGCCTGGAGTGTAGGGACTAGAGTGTCCTACGAGCAGTACTTC
v_gene: TRBV30
j_gene: TRBJ2-7
abundance: few
d_gene: TRBD2

CDR3aa: CASSLRVSAGAFF
CDR3nt: TGTGCCAGCAGCTTAAGGGTCTCGGCGGGAGCTTTCTTT
v_gene: TRBV7-8
j_gene: TRBJ1-1
abundance: -
d_gene: -

CDR3aa: CASTHGPGKNIQYF
CDR3nt: TGTGCCAGCACCCACGGACCAGGGAAAAACATTCAGTACTTC
v_gene: TRBV6-6
j_gene: TRBJ2-4
abundance: -
d_gene: -

CDR3aa: CASSPPGGSTDTQYF
CDR3nt: TGTGCCAGCTCACCACCGGGCGGGAGCACAGATACGCAGTATTTT
v_gene: TRBV18
j_gene: TRBJ2-3
abundance: -
d_gene: -

CDR3aa: CASSPKQGVAFF
CDR3nt: TGTGCCAGCTCACCGAAACAGGGGGTGGCTTTCTTT
v_gene: TRBV18
j_gene: TRBJ1-1
abundance: few
d_gene: TRBD1

CDR3aa: CASTRDSLSSYEQYF
CDR3nt: TGTGCCAGCACCCGGGACAGTCTCAGCTCCTACGAGCAGTACTTC
v_gene: TRBV2
j_gene: TRBJ2-7
abundance: -
d_gene: TRBD1

CDR3aa: CASSPFSPRQPTSYEQYF
CDR3nt: TGTGCCAGCAGCCCCTTTTCGCCCAGACAGCCCACATCCTACGAGCAGTACTTC
v_gene: TRBV11-2
j_gene: TRBJ2-7
abundance: -
d_gene: -

CDR3aa: CASSFLSSTDTQYF
CDR3nt: TGCGCCAGCAGCTTCCTTAGCAGCACAGATACGCAGTATTTT
v_gene: TRBV5-1
j_gene: TRBJ2-3
abundance: few
d_gene: -

CDR3aa: CASSYSGEGHNEQFF
CDR3nt: TGTGCCAGCAGCTATAGCGGGGAGGGGCACAATGAGCAGTTCTTC
v_gene: TRBV7-3
j_gene: TRBJ2-1
abundance: -
d_gene: TRBD2

CDR3aa: CASSGRGREPYNEQFF
CDR3nt: TGTGCCAGCAGTGGGAGAGGGCGGGAACCCTACAATGAGCAGTTCTTC
v_gene: TRBV25-1
j_gene: TRBJ2-1
abundance: few
d_gene: -

CDR3aa: CASRQGTNTGELFF
CDR3nt: TGCGCCAGCCGACAGGGCACGAACACCGGGGAGCTGTTTTTT
v_gene: TRBV5-1
j_gene: TRBJ2-2
abundance: -
d_gene: TRBD1

CDR3aa: CASSSRESYEQYF
CDR3nt: TGTGCCAGCAGCAGTAGGGAGTCCTACGAGCAGTACTTC
v_gene: TRBV7-2
j_gene: TRBJ2-7
abundance: few
d_gene: -

CDR3aa: CASSPSSATGSSYEQYF
CDR3nt: TGTGCCAGCTCACCATCTTCCGCGACAGGGTCTTCCTACGAGCAGTACTTC
v_gene: TRBV18
j_gene: TRBJ2-7
abundance: -
d_gene: TRBD1

CDR3aa: CASSLTGRSSYNEQFF
CDR3nt: TGTGCCAGCAGCTTAACCGGTCGGAGCTCCTACAATGAGCAGTTCTTC
v_gene: TRBV7-3
j_gene: TRBJ2-1
abundance: -
d_gene: -

CDR3aa: CAWSVGQAHRQPQHF
CDR3nt: TGTGCCTGGAGTGTAGGACAGGCTCACAGGCAGCCCCAGCATTTT
v_gene: TRBV30
j_gene: TRBJ1-5
abundance: many
d_gene: TRBD1

CDR3aa: CASSLDWSPLHF
CDR3nt: TGTGCCAGCAGCTTGGACTGGTCACCCCTCCACTTT
v_gene: TRBV5-6
j_gene: TRBJ1-6
abundance: few
d_gene: -

CDR3aa: CASSPTRETQYF
CDR3nt: TGTGCCAGCAGTCCCACTAGAGAGACGCAGTATTTT
v_gene: TRBV28
j_gene: TRBJ2-3
abundance: few
d_gene: -

CDR3aa: CASSPRKRTGKETQYF
CDR3nt: TGTGCCAGTAGTCCCCGTAAGAGGACAGGGAAAGAGACCCAGTACTTC
v_gene: TRBV19
j_gene: TRBJ2-5
abundance: few
d_gene: TRBD1

CDR3aa: CASSLAQTNTGELFF
CDR3nt: TGTGCCAGCAGCTTAGCACAGACGAACACCGGGGAGCTGTTTTTT
v_gene: TRBV7-9
j_gene: TRBJ2-2
abundance: few
d_gene: -

CDR3aa: CSVEQDSYNEQFF
CDR3nt: TGCAGCGTAGAACAGGACTCCTACAATGAGCAGTTCTTC
v_gene: TRBV29-1
j_gene: TRBJ2-1
abundance: -
d_gene: -

CDR3aa: CASSGGLSGEQYF
CDR3nt: TGTGCCAGCAGTGGGGGACTCTCTGGGGAGCAGTACTTC
v_gene: TRBV2
j_gene: TRBJ2-7
abundance: -
d_gene: -

CDR3aa: CASSVDPSQDEQYF
CDR3nt: TGTGCCAGCAGCGTAGATCCCAGTCAAGACGAGCAGTACTTC
v_gene: TRBV9
j_gene: TRBJ2-7
abundance: -
d_gene: -

CDR3aa: CASSLPLPGGSYEQYF
CDR3nt: TGTGCCAGCAGCTTACCTTTACCGGGGGGCTCCTACGAGCAGTACTTC
v_gene: TRBV5-4
j_gene: TRBJ2-7
abundance: -
d_gene: TRBD2

CDR3aa: CASSTLTGNTEAFF
CDR3nt: TGTGCCAGCAGTACTCTGACAGGGAACACTGAAGCTTTCTTT
v_gene: TRBV2
j_gene: TRBJ1-1
abundance: -
d_gene: -

CDR3aa: CASRAGGRTDTQYF
CDR3nt: TGCGCCAGCAGGGCCGGGGGACGCACAGATACGCAGTATTTT
v_gene: TRBV5-1
j_gene: TRBJ2-3
abundance: -
d_gene: -